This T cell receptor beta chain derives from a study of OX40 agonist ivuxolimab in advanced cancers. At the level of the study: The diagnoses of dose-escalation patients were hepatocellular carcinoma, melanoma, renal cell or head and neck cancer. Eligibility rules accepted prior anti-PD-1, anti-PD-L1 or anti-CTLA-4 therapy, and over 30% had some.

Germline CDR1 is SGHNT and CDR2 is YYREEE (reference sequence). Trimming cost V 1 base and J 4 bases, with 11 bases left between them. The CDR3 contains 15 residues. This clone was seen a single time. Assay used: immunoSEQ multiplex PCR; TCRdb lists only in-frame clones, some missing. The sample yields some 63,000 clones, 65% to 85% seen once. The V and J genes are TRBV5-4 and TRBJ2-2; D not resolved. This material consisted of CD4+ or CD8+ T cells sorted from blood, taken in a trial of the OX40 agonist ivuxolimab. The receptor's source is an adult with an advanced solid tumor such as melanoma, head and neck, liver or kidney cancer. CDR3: CASSLTYETTGELFF. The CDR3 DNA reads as TGTGCCAGCAGCTTGACCTACGAAACCACCGGGGAGCTGTTTTTT.